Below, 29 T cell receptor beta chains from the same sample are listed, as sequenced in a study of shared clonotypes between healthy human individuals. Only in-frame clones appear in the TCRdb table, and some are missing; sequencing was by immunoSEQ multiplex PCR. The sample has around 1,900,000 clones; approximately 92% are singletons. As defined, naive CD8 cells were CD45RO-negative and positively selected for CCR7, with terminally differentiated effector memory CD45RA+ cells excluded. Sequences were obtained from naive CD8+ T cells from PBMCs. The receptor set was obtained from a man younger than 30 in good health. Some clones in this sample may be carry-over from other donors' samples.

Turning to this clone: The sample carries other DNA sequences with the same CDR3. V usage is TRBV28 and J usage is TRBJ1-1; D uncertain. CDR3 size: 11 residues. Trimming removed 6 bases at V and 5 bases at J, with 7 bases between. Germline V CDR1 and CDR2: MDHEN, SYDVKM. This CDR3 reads CASSPGTEAFF. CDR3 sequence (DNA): TGTGCCAGCAGCCCCGGGACTGAAGCTTTCTTT.

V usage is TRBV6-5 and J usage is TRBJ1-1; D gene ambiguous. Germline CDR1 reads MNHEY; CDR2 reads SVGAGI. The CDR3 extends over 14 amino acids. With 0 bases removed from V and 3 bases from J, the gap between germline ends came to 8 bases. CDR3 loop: CASSYSSRDTEAFF. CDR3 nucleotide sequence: TGTGCCAGCAGTTACTCTTCTCGGGACACTGAAGCTTTCTTT.

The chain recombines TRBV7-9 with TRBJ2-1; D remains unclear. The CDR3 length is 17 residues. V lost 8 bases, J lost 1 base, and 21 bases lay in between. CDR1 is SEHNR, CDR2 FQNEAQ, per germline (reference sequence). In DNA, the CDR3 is TGTGCCAGCTTGGGTCGTACAGACGCTAAATCCTACAATGAGCAGTTCTTC. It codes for CASLGRTDAKSYNEQFF.

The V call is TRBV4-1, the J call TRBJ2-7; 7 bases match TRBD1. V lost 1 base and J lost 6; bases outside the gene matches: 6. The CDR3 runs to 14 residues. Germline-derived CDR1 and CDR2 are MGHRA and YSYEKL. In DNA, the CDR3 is TGCGCCAGCAGCCAAGGACAGGGCGAAGGCGAGCAGTACTTC. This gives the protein CASSQGQGEGEQYF.

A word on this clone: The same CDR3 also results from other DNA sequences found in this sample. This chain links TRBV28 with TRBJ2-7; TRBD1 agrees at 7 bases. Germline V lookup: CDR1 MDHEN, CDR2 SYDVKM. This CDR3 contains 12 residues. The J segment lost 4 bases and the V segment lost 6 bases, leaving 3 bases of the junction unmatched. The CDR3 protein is CASSQGVYEQYF. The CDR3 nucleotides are TGTGCCAGCAGCCAGGGGGTTTACGAGCAGTACTTC. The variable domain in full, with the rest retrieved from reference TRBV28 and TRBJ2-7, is DVKVTQSSRYLVKRTGEKVFLECVQDMDHENMFWYRQDPGLGLRLIYFSYDVKMKEKGDIPEGYSVSREKKERFSLILESASTNQTSMYLCASSQGVYEQYFGPGTRLTVT.

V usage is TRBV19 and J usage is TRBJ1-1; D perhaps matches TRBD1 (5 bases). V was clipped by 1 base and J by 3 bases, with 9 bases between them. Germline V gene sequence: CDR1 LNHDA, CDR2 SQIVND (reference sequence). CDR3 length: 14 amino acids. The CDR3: CASSIAVGHTEAFF. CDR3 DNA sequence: TGTGCCAGTAGTATAGCAGTGGGGCACACTGAAGCTTTCTTT.

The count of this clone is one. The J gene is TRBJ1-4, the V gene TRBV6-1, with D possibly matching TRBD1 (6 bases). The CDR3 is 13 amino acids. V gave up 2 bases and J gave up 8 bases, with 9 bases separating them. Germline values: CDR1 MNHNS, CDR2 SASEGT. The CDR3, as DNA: TGTGCCAGCAGTGAAAGGGGGTTAGAAAAACTGTTTTTT. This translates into CASSERGLEKLFF.

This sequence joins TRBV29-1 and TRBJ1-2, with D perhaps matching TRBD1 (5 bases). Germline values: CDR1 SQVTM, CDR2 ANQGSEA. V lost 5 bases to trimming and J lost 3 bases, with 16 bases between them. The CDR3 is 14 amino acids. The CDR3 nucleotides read TGCAGCGTTAGGTCTTACAGGACGGACTATGGCTACACCTTC. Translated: CSVRSYRTDYGYTF.

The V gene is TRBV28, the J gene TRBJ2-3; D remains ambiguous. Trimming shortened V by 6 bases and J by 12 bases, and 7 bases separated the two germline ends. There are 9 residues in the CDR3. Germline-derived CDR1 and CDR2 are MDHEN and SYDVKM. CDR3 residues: CASSPPQYF. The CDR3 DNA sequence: TGTGCCAGCAGCCCGCCCCAGTATTTT.

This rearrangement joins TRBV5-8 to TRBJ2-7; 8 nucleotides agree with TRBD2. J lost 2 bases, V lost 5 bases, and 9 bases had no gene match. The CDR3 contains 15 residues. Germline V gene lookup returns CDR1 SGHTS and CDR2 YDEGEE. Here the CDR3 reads CASRPTSAITYEQYF. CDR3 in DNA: TGTGCCAGCAGACCGACTAGCGCGATCACCTACGAGCAGTACTTC.

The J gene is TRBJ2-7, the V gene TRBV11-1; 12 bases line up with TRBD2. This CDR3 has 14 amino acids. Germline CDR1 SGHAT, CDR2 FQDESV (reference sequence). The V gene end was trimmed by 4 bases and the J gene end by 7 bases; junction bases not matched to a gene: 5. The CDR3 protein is CASSSLAGGWEQYF. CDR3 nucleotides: TGTGCCAGCAGCTCGCTAGCGGGAGGGTGGGAGCAGTACTTC.

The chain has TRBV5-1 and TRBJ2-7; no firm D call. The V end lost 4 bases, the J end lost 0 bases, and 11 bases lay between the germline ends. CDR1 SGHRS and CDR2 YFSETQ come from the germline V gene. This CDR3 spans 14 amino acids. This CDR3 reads CASSRTESSYEQYF. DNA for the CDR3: TGCGCCAGCAGCCGGACGGAGAGCTCCTACGAGCAGTACTTC.

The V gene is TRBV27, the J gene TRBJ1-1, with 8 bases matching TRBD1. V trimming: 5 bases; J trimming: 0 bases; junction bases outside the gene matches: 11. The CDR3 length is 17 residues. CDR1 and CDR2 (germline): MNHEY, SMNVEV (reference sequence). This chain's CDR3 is CASSITGTGVMNTEAFF. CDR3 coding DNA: TGTGCCAGCAGTATTACAGGGACAGGAGTCATGAACACTGAAGCTTTCTTT.

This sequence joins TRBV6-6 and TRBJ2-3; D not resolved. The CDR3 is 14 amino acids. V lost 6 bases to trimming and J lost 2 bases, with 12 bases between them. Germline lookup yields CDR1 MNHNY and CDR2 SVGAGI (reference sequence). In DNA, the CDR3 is TGTGCCAGCAGCCTTGACCAGATCACAGATACGCAGTATTTT. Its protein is CASSLDQITDTQYF.

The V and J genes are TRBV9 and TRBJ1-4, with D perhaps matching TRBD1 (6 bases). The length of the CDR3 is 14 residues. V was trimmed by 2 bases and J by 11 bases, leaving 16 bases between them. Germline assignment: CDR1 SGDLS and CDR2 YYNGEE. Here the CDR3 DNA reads TGTGCCAGCAGCGTTGGACAGACCCTGACCAAACTGTTTTTT. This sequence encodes CASSVGQTLTKLFF.

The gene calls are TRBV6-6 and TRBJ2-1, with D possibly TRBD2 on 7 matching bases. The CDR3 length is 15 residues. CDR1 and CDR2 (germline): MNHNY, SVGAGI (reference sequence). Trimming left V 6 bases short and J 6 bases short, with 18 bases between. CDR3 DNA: TGTGCCAGCAGCCTGGGGGGGCTGGGCTCCAATGAGCAGTTCTTC. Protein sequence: CASSLGGLGSNEQFF.

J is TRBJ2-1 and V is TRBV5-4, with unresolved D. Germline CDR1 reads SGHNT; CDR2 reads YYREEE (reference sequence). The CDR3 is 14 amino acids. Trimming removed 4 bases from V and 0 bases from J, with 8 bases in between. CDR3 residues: CASSPGVSYNEQFF. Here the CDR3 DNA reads TGTGCCAGCAGCCCCGGTGTCTCCTACAATGAGCAGTTCTTC.

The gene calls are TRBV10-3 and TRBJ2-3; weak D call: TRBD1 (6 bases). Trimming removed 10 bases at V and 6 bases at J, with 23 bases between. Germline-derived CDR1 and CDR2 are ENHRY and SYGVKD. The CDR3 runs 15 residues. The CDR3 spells CATRVEAGVMDTQYF. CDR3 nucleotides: TGTGCCACCCGTGTAGAGGCAGGGGTGATGGATACGCAGTATTTT.

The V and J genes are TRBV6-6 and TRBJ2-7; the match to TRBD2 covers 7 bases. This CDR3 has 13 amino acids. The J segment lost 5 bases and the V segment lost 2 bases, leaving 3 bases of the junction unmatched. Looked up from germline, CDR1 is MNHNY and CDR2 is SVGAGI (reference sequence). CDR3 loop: CASSYGEGNEQYF. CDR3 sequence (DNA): TGTGCCAGCAGTTACGGGGAGGGAAACGAGCAGTACTTC.

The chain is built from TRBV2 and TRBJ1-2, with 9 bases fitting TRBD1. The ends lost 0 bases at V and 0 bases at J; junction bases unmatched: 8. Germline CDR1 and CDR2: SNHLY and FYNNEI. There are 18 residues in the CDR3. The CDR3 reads CASSEATGTGLANYGYTF. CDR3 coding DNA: TGTGCCAGCAGTGAAGCAACCGGGACAGGGCTGGCTAACTATGGCTACACCTTC.

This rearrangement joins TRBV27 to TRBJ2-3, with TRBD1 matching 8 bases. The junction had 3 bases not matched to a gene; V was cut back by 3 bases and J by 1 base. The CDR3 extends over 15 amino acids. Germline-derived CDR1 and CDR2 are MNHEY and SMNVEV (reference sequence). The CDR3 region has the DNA TGTGCCAGCAGTTTTAAGACAGGGGGCACAGATACGCAGTATTTT. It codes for CASSFKTGGTDTQYF.

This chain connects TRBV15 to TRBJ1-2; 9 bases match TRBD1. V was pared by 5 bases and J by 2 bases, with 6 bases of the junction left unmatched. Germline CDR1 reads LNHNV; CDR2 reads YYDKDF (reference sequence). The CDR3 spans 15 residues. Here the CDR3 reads CATSPRTGENYGYTF. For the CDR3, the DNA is TGTGCCACCAGCCCCCGGACAGGGGAGAACTATGGCTACACCTTC.

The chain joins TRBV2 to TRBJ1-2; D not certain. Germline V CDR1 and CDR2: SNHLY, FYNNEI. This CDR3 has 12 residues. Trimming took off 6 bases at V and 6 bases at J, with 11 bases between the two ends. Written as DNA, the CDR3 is TGTGCCAGCAGGCCCCCGGGGAATGGCTACACCTTC. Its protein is CASRPPGNGYTF.

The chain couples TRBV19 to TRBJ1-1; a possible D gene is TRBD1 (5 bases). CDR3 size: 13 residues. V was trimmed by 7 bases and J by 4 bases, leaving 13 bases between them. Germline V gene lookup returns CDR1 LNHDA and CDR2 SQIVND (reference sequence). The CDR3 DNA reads TGTGCCAGTACCGGGGGGTTGAGCACTGAAGCTTTCTTT. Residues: CASTGGLSTEAFF.

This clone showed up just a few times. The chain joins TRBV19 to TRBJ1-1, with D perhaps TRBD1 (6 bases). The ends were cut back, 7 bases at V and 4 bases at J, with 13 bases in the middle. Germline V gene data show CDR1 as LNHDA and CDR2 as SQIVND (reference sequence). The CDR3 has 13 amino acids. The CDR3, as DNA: TGTGCCAGTACCGGTTACAGGGCCACTGAAGCTTTCTTT. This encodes CASTGYRATEAFF. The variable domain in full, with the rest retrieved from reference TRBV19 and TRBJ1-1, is DGGITQSPKYLFRKEGQNVTLSCEQNLNHDAMYWYRQDPGQGLRLIYYSQIVNDFQKGDIAEGYSVSREKKESFPLTVTSAQKNPTAFYLCASTGYRATEAFFGQGTRLTVV.

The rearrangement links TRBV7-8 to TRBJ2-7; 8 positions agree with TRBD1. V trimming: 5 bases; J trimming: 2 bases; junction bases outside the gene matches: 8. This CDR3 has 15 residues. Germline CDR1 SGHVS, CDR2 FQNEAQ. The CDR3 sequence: CASSDPDRAPYEQYF. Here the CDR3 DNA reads TGTGCCAGCAGCGATCCGGACAGGGCACCCTACGAGCAGTACTTC.

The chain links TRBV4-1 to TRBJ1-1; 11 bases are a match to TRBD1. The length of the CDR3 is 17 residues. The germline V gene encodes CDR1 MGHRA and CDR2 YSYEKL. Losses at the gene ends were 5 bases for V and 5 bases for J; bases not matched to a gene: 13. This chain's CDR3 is CASSVIPGQGDSTEAFF. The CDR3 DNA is TGCGCCAGCAGCGTAATACCGGGACAGGGGGATAGTACTGAAGCTTTCTTT.

The CDR3 sequence is CASSLTIAATEAFF. The CDR3 nucleotides are TGTGCCAGCAGCTTAACCATCGCGGCCACTGAAGCTTTCTTT. This sequence joins TRBV7-2 and TRBJ1-1; D unresolved. This CDR3 comprises 14 residues. In germline, CDR1 is SGHTA, CDR2 FQGNSA. V was trimmed by 2 bases and J by 4 bases, leaving 11 bases between them.

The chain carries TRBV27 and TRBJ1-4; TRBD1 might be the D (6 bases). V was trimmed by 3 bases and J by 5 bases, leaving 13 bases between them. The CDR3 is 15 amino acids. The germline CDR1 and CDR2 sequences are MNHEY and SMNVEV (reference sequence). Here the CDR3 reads CASSFQSRGNEKLFF. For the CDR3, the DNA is TGTGCCAGCAGTTTTCAGTCCAGGGGAAATGAAAAACTGTTTTTT. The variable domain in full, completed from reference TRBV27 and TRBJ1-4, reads EAQVTQNPRYLITVTGKKLTVTCSQNMNHEYMSWYRQDPGLGLRQIYYSMNVEVTDKGDVPEGYKVSRKEKRNFPLILESPSPNQTSLYFCASSFQSRGNEKLFFGSGTQLSVL.